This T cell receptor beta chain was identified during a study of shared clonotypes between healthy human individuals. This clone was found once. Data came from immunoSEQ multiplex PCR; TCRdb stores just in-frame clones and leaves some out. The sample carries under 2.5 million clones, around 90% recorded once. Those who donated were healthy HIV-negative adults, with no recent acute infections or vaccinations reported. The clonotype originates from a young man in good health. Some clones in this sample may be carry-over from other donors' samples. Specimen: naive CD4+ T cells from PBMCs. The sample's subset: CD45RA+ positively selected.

The DNA for the CDR3 is TGTGCCAGCGGAAACATACAGGGTAGCAATCAGCCCCAGCATTTT. Its translation: CASGNIQGSNQPQHF. The rearrangement links TRBV28 to TRBJ1-5; weak D call: TRBD1 (6 bases). Per the germline V gene, CDR1 is MDHEN and CDR2 is SYDVKM. Between the trimmed V and J ends, which lost 8 bases and 0 bases, there was a span of 14 bases. The CDR3 consists of 15 residues.